One sample yielded the 2 T cell receptor beta chains listed below, sequenced in a study of T cells in Graves' hyperthyroidism and ophthalmopathy. Amplification of TCR beta CDR3 regions was performed using RNA transcripts as template. When the TCR CDR3 underwent first-round RT-PCR, the HTBI primer set was used. In TCRdb, the multiplex PCR reads were re-called with MiXCR into one record per CDR3 protein. Seen here are about 610,000 distinct CDR3 sequences, about 15% observed once, and the top ten hold approximately 4.2%. Sequenced material: blood. These receptors all come from a woman aged 35 to 49 with Graves' ophthalmopathy.

This clonotype was seen ten or more times. The chain employs TRBV20-1 and TRBJ2-7, with TRBD1 identical over 9 bases. The V and J ends lost 0 bases and 4 bases, in that order; junction bases with no gene match: 10. Germline values: CDR1 DFQATT, CDR2 SNEGSKA (reference sequence). There are 16 residues in the CDR3. The CDR3 spells CSARDPGQGWDYEQYF. The CDR3 DNA reads as TGCAGTGCTAGAGATCCGGGACAGGGTTGGGATTACGAGCAGTACTTC.

This clonotype was recorded a few times. This chain connects TRBV6-1 to TRBJ2-7; 7 nucleotides align to TRBD1. Trimming cost V 5 bases and J 6 bases; bases outside gene matches: 7. The CDR3 runs to 13 residues. Looked up from germline, CDR1 is MNHNS and CDR2 is SASEGT. The CDR3 bases are TGTGCCAGCAGTAAAGACAGGGTGGGCGAGCAGTACTTC. Amino acid sequence: CASSKDRVGEQYF.